This T cell receptor beta chain was documented in a study of cytomegalovirus exposure and HLA in healthy donors. Study observations and caveats: The authors reported that TCR beta sequences could predict HLA-A and HLA-B alleles. These predictions were accurate for most subjects in the first cohort. The classifier reportedly diagnosed cytomegalovirus status with high specificity and sensitivity.

The CDR3 totals 15 residues. CDR1 is SGHNT, CDR2 YYREEE, per germline (reference sequence). V was shortened by 1 base and J by 1 base, with 12 bases between the two germline ends. Researchers ran the PCR with 60 Vbeta and 13 Jbeta primers. TCRdb keeps only in-frame clones here, not all; method: immunoSEQ multiplex PCR. The sample lists more than 150,000 clones; over 70% were seen once. Donors were nominally healthy when sampled, though unrecorded immune exposures were likely. To note about this clone: Its antigen is as yet unknown.

The chain links TRBV5-4 to TRBJ2-7; D is perhaps TRBD1 (6 bases). This TCR was sampled from a middle-aged woman in good health and CMV-seropositive. Sequencing was done on a sample of PBMCs. Here the CDR3 reads CASSLWDILSYEQYF. The CDR3, as DNA: TGTGCCAGCAGCTTGTGGGACATCCTATCCTACGAGCAGTACTTC.